The present TCR beta chain was sequenced within a study of beta chain features in type 1 diabetes listed by TCRdb under 2018. Some background on the complete study: Mean age, gender distribution, total cell number and subset yield did not differ between patients and healthy donors. A total of about 100,000,000 sorted cells were examined across all samples, and RNA yield correlated strongly with the number of cells per subset. In the study, TCRB repertoires of sorted circulating CD4+ T cell subsets from recently diagnosed type 1 diabetes patients were compared with those of matched healthy donors. Regulatory and stem cell-like memory subsets were obtained from only 8 patients and about 8 healthy donors, while naive and central memory subsets were obtained from all 30 or so donors.

V and J are truncated by 2 bases and 0 bases respectively, leaving an intervening sequence of 6 bases. CDR3 length: 15 amino acids, cysteine to phenylalanine. The entry retains the CDR3 DNA only, 45 bases that are in frame from base 1. The germline V gene (reference sequence) yields SGHNT for CDR1 and YYREEE for CDR2. Worth noting for this clone: Its recognized antigen is unknown. No much larger clonotype is one base removed from it; base qualities were not supplied.

Each donor gave one peripheral blood draw, averaging roughly 120 mL, which was collected into heparinised tubes. Naive, central memory, regulatory and stem cell-like memory CD4+ T cells were sorted on a BD FACSAria II using a panel including CD45RO, CCR7, CD25, CD127, CD95 and CD27. All sorted populations exceeded 95% purity. PBMCs were isolated immediately by Lymphoprep density gradient centrifugation and stained directly without culture. So that batch effects would be minimized, each experiment stained and sorted samples in pairs, pairing one healthy donor with one patient. The entire isolated RNA was reverse transcribed using the High Capacity cDNA Reverse Transcription Kit, and thus expressed TCRB transcripts were sequenced. Deep immunoSEQ sequencing was applied to naive, central memory and regulatory T cell samples, giving an average of about 3.8 million total reads per sample. Sorted cells were lysed in RLT buffer, and RNA was extracted using DNase-treated RNeasy Micro or Mini kits according to cell number. Each cell subset was processed on its own to prevent cross-contamination, while patient and healthy donor samples were processed together. TCRB sequences were amplified from cDNA with the immunoSEQ multiplex PCR, producing 87-bp fragments spanning the CDR3 region. Amplicons were sequenced on the Illumina HiSeq platform. On the study's bioinformatics: PCR bias was corrected computationally using synthetic template baselines, and reads within Hamming distance 2 were collapsed, with unmergeable singletons discarded. Reads were aligned to IMGT to assign V, D and J genes, CDR3 length, and insertions or deletions at six rearrangement sites. Clonotype counts were normalized to sorted cell number within each subset before computing true diversity and Gini coefficients with the tcR R package. The overlap coefficient, calculated on TCRB nucleotide sequences, was used to measure repertoire sharing. As a proxy for the pre-selection repertoire, out-of-frame TCRB sequences from naive cells were analyzed. The table comes from immuneACCESS by way of TCRdb, which keeps in-frame sequences with V and J called. Part of the clones is missing from these tables; in studies checked, under half for an unresolved V gene and the rest for unknown reasons. V, J and clone size reflect that table, while D and trimming were determined from the DNA. The sample yields about 360,000 clones; over 10% were counted once. The top ten clones comprise under 0.02% of the sample.

Overall study outcomes, separate from this receptor: Only small numbers of individuals were included in the HLA sub-analyses, which left unresolved whether HLA type had any influence on TCRB rearrangement. Shorter templates might be favored by PCR, yet because patient and control samples were amplified and corrected together, any such skew would affect both groups equally. A moderate but significant shortening of TCRB CDR3 length was observed in type 1 diabetes patients in all four CD4+ subsets. Fewer insertions and more nucleotide deletions at VDJ recombination sites were observed in patients with type 1 diabetes, implying thymic rearrangement abnormalities. The naive, central memory and regulatory TCRB repertoires appeared to resemble one another more closely among patients than among healthy donors. Because cDNA rather than genomic DNA was sequenced, highly expressing activated cells could have been over-represented, although no difference in activation and CD3 levels was found between groups.

Sequenced sample: naive CD4+ T cells from blood. The intended sense of this specimen's cell subset or site label: true naive CD4+ T cells. The chain couples TRBV5-4 to TRBJ1-6; the D segment cannot be called with confidence. This TCR was sampled from a man between 18 and 35 years old in good health. CDR3 sequence: CASSFASSYNSPLHF. The sequence in DNA is TGTGCCAGCAGCTTCGCGAGCTCCTATAATTCACCCCTCCACTTT.